This entry lists 18 T cell receptor beta chains sequenced from one sample in a study of cytomegalovirus exposure and HLA in healthy donors. The PCR had 60 Vbeta and 13 Jbeta primers. Sequenced by immunoSEQ multiplex PCR; TCRdb stores in-frame clones only, minus some. The top ten clones hold 1.1% of a sample with around 78,000 clones, 60% to 85% of them seen once. Sequencing was performed on PBMCs. The receptors originated from a male donor in good health and CMV-seronegative.

The rearrangement joins TRBV2 to TRBJ2-5; 7 positions agree with TRBD2. The trim removed 0 bases at V and 4 bases at J, leaving 2 bases unmatched. The CDR3 loop spans 14 amino acids. The V gene's germline CDR1 is SNHLY and CDR2 FYNNEI. The CDR3 DNA follows: TGTGCCAGCAGTGAAGCGGGGGGGGTAGAGACCCAGTACTTC. Its translation: CASSEAGGVETQYF.

The chain couples TRBV28 to TRBJ2-7; TRBD1 matches at 10 bases. In germline, CDR1 is MDHEN, CDR2 SYDVKM. This CDR3 is built from 16 residues. V was clipped by 2 bases and J by 4 bases; unmatched bases: 8. The DNA for the CDR3 is TGTGCCAGCAGTTTAGGGACAGGGGTAACTTGGTACGAGCAGTACTTC. Protein product: CASSLGTGVTWYEQYF.

The table lists this clone with a few counts. The rearrangement joins TRBV30 to TRBJ1-2; D ambiguous. The germline CDR1 and CDR2 sequences are GTSNPN and SVGIG (reference sequence). Deletions cut 0 bases from V and 8 bases from J, with 13 bases between. The CDR3 covers 13 residues. CDR3 nucleotides: TGTGCCTGGAGTGTACCTGGGAGCCGCGGCTACACCTTC. Translated, it gives CAWSVPGSRGYTF.

The chain employs TRBV6-5 and TRBJ2-5; D ambiguous. This CDR3 region has 15 residues. Germline values: CDR1 MNHEY, CDR2 SVGAGI. The ends were cut back, 0 bases at V and 1 base at J, with 9 bases in the middle. The CDR3 DNA sequence: TGTGCCAGCAGTTACTCGATCGGTACCCAAGAGACCCAGTACTTC. Protein: CASSYSIGTQETQYF.

The chain recombines TRBV6-5 with TRBJ2-7; D call uncertain. V was shortened by 6 bases and J by 3 bases, with 15 bases between the two germline ends. The CDR3 totals 14 residues. Germline V gene lookup returns CDR1 MNHEY and CDR2 SVGAGI. This chain's CDR3 is CASSLNRNSYEQYF. The DNA for the CDR3 is TGTGCCAGCAGCTTAAACCGTAACAGCTACGAGCAGTACTTC.

CDR3 sequence (DNA): TGCAGAGCCACCGGGACAGGGGGCGCAAGGGACACTGAAGCTTTCTTT. It yields the protein CRATGTGGARDTEAFF. The chain carries TRBV29-1 and TRBJ1-1, with 12 bases that match TRBD1. The germline V gene encodes CDR1 SQVTM and CDR2 ANQGSEA. This CDR3 contains 16 residues.

This rearrangement joins TRBV1 to TRBJ2-5; TRBD1 was called by the table and not checked on the DNA. TRBV1 is a recognized pseudogene. There are 15 residues in the CDR3. DNA for the CDR3: TGCACCAGCAGCCAACTAATCAGGGGTTGGGAGACCCAGTACTTC. Protein: CTSSQLIRGWETQYF.

The chain is built from TRBV7-9 and TRBJ1-2; D is unresolved. Trimming removed 1 base at V and 8 bases at J, with 17 bases between. This CDR3 is built from 15 residues. In germline, CDR1 is SEHNR, CDR2 FQNEAQ (reference sequence). The DNA of the CDR3 is TGTGCCAGCAGCTTAGTGTCAGGCCCTACGGGGGGCTACACCTTC. Its translation: CASSLVSGPTGGYTF.

The chain is built from TRBV10-1 and TRBJ2-5; 10 nucleotides line up with TRBD1. In germline, CDR1 is WNHNN, CDR2 SYGVQD (reference sequence). With 6 bases clipped from V and 3 bases from J, the junction kept 4 bases outside the gene matches. The CDR3 runs 14 residues. The CDR3 spells CASRDRGLKETQYF. CDR3 in DNA: TGCGCCAGCAGAGACAGGGGGCTGAAAGAGACCCAGTACTTC.

The chain carries TRBV5-6 and TRBJ2-1, with 10 bases fitting TRBD1. CDR3 size: 14 residues. Unmatched junction bases numbered 2, after V lost 1 base and J lost 7 bases. Germline values: CDR1 SGHDT, CDR2 YYEEEE. CDR3 in DNA: TGTGCCAGCAGCTTGCGGACAGGGGGGAATGAGCAGTTCTTC. Encoded protein: CASSLRTGGNEQFF.

This clone has a handful of counts. The chain couples TRBV7-2 to TRBJ2-1; maybe TRBD2 (6 bases). Germline V gives CDR1 SGHTA, CDR2 FQGNSA. Trimming took 4 bases from V and 7 from J, leaving 14 bases between them. CDR3 length: 14 amino acids. The CDR3 nucleotides read TGTGCCAGCAGCTCATGGACTGGGGGGAATGAGCAGTTCTTC. Residues: CASSSWTGGNEQFF.

The count of this clone is one. Sequence at one end of the junction differs from germline and may be a read error. The rearrangement joins TRBV7-9 to TRBJ1-6, with 8 bases that match TRBD1. The germline V gene encodes CDR1 SEHNR and CDR2 FQNEAQ (reference sequence). This CDR3 contains 16 residues. The CDR3 region has the DNA TGTGCCAGCAGCTCCGGACAGGGCGGATTGGATTCACCCCTCAACTTT. Amino acids: CASSSGQGGLDSPLNF.

This chain joins TRBV6-1 and TRBJ2-2; TRBD1 aligns across 8 bases. CDR3 length equals 19 residues. V shed 2 bases and J 1 base; nucleotides not matched to a gene: 12. Germline V gene lookup returns CDR1 MNHNS and CDR2 SASEGT. The DNA for the CDR3 is TGTGCCAGCAGTGAAAAAACCCCTCCCGGGACAGGGAACACCGGGGAGCTGTTTTTT. Its translation is CASSEKTPPGTGNTGELFF.

The rearrangement links TRBV15 to TRBJ2-1, with D maybe TRBD1 (5 bases). V was cut by 0 bases and J by 3 bases, with 9 bases left in between. Germline V gives CDR1 LNHNV, CDR2 YYDKDF (reference sequence). The CDR3 has 15 amino acids. This CDR3 is CATSREGQRYNEQFF. The DNA of the CDR3 is TGTGCCACCAGCAGAGAGGGGCAACGCTACAATGAGCAGTTCTTC.

This chain connects TRBV28 to TRBJ2-5; 11 bases agree with TRBD1. The CDR3 runs to 18 residues. Trimming took 7 bases from V and 4 from J; bases not matched to a gene: 17. Germline loops: CDR1 MDHEN, CDR2 SYDVKM. The DNA for the CDR3 is TGTGCCAGCACCCCCGGTTTGCTAGCGGGGACAGGGGGAGAGACCCAGTACTTC. Translating it yields CASTPGLLAGTGGETQYF.

This clone was detected only a few times. The chain is built from TRBV11-1 and TRBJ1-2; TRBD1 matches 9 bases. This CDR3 region has 13 residues. Germline V CDR1 and CDR2: SGHAT, FQDESV (reference sequence). V shed 4 bases, J shed 6 bases, and the junction held 3 bases outside the gene matches. The CDR3 is CASSSGQGNGYTF. The CDR3 DNA reads as TGTGCCAGCAGCTCGGGACAGGGTAATGGCTACACCTTC.

The chain links TRBV29-1 to TRBJ2-3; the match to TRBD1 covers 9 bases. CDR3 length: 13 residues. CDR1 is SQVTM and CDR2 is ANQGSEA in the germline V gene. Trimming cost V 4 bases and J 1 base; bases outside gene matches: 0. The CDR3 nucleotides are TGCAGCGTTGGGGACAGGGGCACAGATACGCAGTATTTT. Its protein is CSVGDRGTDTQYF.

The J gene is TRBJ2-1, the V gene TRBV28, with 7 bases fitting TRBD1. The length of the CDR3 is 15 residues. Losses at the gene ends were 8 bases for V and 7 bases for J; bases not matched to a gene: 14. Germline V gives CDR1 MDHEN, CDR2 SYDVKM. The DNA for the CDR3 is TGTGCCAGCTCCTCCAGAGAGGGGGCTGGTAATGAGCAGTTCTTC. Amino acid sequence: CASSSREGAGNEQFF.